This TCR beta chain was retrieved from a study of blood T cell repertoires in COVID-19. The V end lost 7 bases, the J end lost 9 bases, and 16 bases lay between the germline ends. The V gene's germline CDR1 is SQVTM and CDR2 ANQGSEA. CDR3 length: 12 residues. Clones were sequenced by immunoSEQ multiplex PCR, and TCRdb holds only the in-frame ones, with some missing. Found here are about 230,000 clones, approximately 82% of them singletons; the top ten hold approximately 2.6%. The TCR comes from a woman between 70 and 85 years old with active or convalescent COVID-19. This sequence joins TRBV29-1 and TRBJ2-1; D remains ambiguous. Sequencing used peripheral blood. CDR3 nucleotides: TGCAGCGCAAGTCTCCGGTTTAGTGAGCAGTTCTTC. This encodes CSASLRFSEQFF.